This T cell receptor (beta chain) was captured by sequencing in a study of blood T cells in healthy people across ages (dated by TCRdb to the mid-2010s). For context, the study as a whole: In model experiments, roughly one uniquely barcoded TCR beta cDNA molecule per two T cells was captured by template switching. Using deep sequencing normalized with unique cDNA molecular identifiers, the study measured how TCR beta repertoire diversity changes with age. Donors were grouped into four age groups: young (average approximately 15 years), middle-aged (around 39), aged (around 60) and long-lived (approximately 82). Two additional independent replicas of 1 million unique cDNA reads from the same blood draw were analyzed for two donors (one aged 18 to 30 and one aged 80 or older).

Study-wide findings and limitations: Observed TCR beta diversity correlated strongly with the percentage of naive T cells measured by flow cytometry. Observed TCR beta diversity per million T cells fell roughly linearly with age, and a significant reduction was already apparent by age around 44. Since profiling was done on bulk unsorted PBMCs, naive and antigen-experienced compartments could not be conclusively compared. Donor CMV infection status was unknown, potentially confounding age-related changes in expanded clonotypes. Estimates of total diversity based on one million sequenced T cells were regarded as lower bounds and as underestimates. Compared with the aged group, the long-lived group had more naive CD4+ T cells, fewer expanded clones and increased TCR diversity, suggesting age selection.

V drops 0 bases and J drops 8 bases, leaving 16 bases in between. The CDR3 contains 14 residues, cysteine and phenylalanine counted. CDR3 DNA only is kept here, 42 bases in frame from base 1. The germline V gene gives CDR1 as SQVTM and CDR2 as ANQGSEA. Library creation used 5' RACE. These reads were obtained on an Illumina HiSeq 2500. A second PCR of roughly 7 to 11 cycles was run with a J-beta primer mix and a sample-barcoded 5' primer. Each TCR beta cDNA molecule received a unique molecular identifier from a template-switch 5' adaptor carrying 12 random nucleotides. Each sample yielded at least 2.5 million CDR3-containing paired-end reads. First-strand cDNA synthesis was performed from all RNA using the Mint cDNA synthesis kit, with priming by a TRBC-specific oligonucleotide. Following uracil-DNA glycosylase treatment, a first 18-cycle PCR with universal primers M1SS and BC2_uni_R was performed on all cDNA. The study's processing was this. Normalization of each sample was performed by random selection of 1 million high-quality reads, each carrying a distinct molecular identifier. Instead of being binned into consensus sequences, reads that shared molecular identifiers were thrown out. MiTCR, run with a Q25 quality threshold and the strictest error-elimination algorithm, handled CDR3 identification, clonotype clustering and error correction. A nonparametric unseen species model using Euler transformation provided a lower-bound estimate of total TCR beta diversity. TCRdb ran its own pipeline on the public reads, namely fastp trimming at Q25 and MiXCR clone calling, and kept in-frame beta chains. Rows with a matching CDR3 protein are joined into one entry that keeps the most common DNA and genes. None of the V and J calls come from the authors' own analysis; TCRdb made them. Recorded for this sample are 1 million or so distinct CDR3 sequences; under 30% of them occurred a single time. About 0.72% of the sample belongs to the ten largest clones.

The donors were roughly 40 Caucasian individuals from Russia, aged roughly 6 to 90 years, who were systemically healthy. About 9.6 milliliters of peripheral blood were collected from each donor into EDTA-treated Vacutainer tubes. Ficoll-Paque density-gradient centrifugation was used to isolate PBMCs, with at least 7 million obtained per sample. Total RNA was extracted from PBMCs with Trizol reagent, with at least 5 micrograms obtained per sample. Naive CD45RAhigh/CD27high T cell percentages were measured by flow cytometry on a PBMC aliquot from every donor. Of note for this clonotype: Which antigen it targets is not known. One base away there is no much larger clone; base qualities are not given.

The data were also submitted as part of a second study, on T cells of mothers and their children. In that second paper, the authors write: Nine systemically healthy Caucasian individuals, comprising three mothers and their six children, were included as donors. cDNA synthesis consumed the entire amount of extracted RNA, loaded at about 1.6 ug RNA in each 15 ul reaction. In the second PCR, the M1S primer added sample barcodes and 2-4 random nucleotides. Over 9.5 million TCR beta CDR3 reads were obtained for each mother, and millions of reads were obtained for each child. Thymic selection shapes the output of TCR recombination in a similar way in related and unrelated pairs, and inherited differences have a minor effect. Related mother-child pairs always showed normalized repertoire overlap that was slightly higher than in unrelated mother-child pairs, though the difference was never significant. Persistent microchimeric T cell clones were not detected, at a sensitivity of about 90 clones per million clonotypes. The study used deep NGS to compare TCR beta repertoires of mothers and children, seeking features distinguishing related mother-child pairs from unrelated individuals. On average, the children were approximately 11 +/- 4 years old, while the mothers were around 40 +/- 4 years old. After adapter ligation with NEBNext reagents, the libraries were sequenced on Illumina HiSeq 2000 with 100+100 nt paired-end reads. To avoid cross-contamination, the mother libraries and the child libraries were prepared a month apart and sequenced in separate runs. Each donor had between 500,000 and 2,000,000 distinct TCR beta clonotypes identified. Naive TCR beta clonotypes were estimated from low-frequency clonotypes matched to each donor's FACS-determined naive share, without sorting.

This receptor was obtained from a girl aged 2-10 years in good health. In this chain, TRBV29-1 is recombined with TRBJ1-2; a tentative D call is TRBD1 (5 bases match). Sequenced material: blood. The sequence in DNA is TGCAGCGTTGAAGAAACGGAGGGGATAGGGGGCTACACCTTC. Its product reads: CSVEETEGIGGYTF.